The 16 T cell receptor beta chains below come from one sample, sequenced in a study of regulatory T cells in long-lasting Graves disease. According to the study, TCR beta libraries were built with iRepertoire HTBI primers and CDR3-region Arm-PCR. TCRdb re-derived calls from the multiplex PCR reads in MiXCR, one entry per CDR3 protein. This sample has under 800,000 distinct CDR3 sequences, with around 17% found just once. Time point here: newly diagnosed GD, antithyroid drugs for less than 3 months. After RNA was extracted from PBMCs, the TCR library was made from it. The sample was also reused in another study, on T cells in Graves' hyperthyroidism and ophthalmopathy.

The starting material was peripheral blood mononuclear cells (PBMCs), obtained at new diagnosis, from a patient treated with antithyroid drugs. The receptors here all came from a woman aged 25 to 39 with Graves disease.

The rearrangement joins TRBV20-1 to TRBJ1-2; D not resolved. CDR3 size: 11 residues. V shed 4 bases and J shed 7 bases, with 10 bases lying between them. The germline gives CDR1 DFQATT, CDR2 SNEGSKA (reference sequence). The CDR3 nucleotides read TGCAGTGCTATCCCTTGGGCTGGCTACACCTTC. Protein: CSAIPWAGYTF.

The table lists this clonotype with many counts. The genes are TRBV2 and TRBJ2-3; 7 positions match TRBD2. The V and J ends lost 4 bases and 0 bases, in that order; junction bases with no gene match: 7. The germline CDR1 and CDR2 sequences are SNHLY and FYNNEI. CDR3 length: 16 residues. DNA for the CDR3: TGTGCCAGCAGTGCTTTTAGCGGGCCTAGCACAGATACGCAGTATTTT. Translated, it gives CASSAFSGPSTDTQYF.

The V gene is TRBV18, the J gene TRBJ1-5; no definite D call. The V gene's germline CDR1 is KGHSH and CDR2 LQKENI. Trimming removed 6 bases from V and 4 bases from J, with 16 bases in between. The CDR3 is 15 residues long. The CDR3 here is CASSPSRPTNQPQHF. CDR3 sequence (DNA): TGTGCCAGCTCCCCATCAAGACCGACAAATCAGCCCCAGCATTTT.

Ten or more counts support this clonotype. At one end, the junction sequence differs from germline, possibly due to a read error. This sequence joins TRBV5-1 and TRBJ2-1; no definite D call. Germline CDR1 reads SGHRS; CDR2 reads YFSETQ. The CDR3 sequence is 11 residues long. CDR3 nucleotides: TGTGCCAGCAGCTTAGTCGGTGAGCAGTTCTTC. This encodes CASSLVGEQFF.

This clonotype appeared a few times. The chain combines TRBV6-1 with TRBJ2-7; weak D call: TRBD1 (6 bases). V lost 6 bases, J lost 6 bases, and 18 bases lay in between. The CDR3 consists of 14 residues. In germline, CDR1 is MNHNS, CDR2 SASEGT. The CDR3 bases are TGTGCCAGCAGATATCCCAAGGGGGTTGGCGAGCAGTACTTC. It is translated as CASRYPKGVGEQYF.

This clonotype was counted many times. J is TRBJ1-5 and V is TRBV2, with D uncertain. The CDR3 length is 14 residues. V lost 6 bases, J lost 0 bases, and 9 bases lay in between. Germline V lookup: CDR1 SNHLY, CDR2 FYNNEI. This CDR3 reads CASRQGYSNQPQHF. The CDR3, as DNA: TGTGCCAGCAGACAAGGATATAGCAATCAGCCCCAGCATTTT.

The chain links TRBV28 to TRBJ2-1; 14 nucleotides line up with TRBD2. The J call may be mistaken, given a closer DNA end match to TRBJ2-5. The CDR3 loop spans 17 amino acids. The germline V gene has CDR1 MDHEN and CDR2 SYDVKM. CDR3 sequence reads: CASSSPGTSGRIWTQYF. The CDR3 nucleotides read TGTGCCAGCAGTTCTCCCGGGACTAGCGGGAGAATCTGGACCCAGTACTTC.

Turning to this clonotype: Mismatch with germline at one junction end may stem from a read error. The genes are TRBV6-2 or TRBV6-3 and TRBJ2-3; 11 positions match TRBD1. Germline values: CDR1 MNHEY, CDR2 SVGEGT. This CDR3 is 16 amino acids long. CDR3 loop: CASSFRDRGFTGTQYF. The DNA of the CDR3 is TGTGCCAGCAGTTTCCGGGACAGGGGGTTCACAGGTACGCAGTATTTT.

For this clonotype: At one end the junction does not follow the germline gene, possibly because of a read error. J is TRBJ2-1 and V is TRBV28; weak D call: TRBD2 (6 bases). This CDR3 is 19 amino acids long. The germline gives CDR1 MDHEN, CDR2 SYDVKM. CDR3 DNA: TGTGCCAGCAGTTTACCTACAATCGCCGCGGGGAGCTCCTACAGTGAGCAGTTCTTC. Protein product: CASSLPTIAAGSSYSEQFF.

This clonotype was observed at least ten times. The chain recombines TRBV6-1 with TRBJ2-2; D is possibly TRBD2 (6 bases). The germline gives CDR1 MNHNS, CDR2 SASEGT. The CDR3 has 16 amino acids. V lost 6 bases to trimming and J lost 1 base, with 15 bases between them. As DNA, the CDR3 is TGTGCCAGCAGCCACGACAACGGGGGGAACACCGGGGAGCTGTTTTTT. Its translation is CASSHDNGGNTGELFF.

The table lists this clonotype with many counts. The chain employs TRBV6-2 or TRBV6-3 and TRBJ2-6; no definite D call. This CDR3 is 15 amino acids long. Looked up from germline, CDR1 is MNHEY and CDR2 is SVGEGT. The ends were cut back, 2 bases at V and 1 base at J, with 6 bases in the middle. CDR3 bases: TGTGCCAGCAGTTACAGTCGATCTGGGGCCAACGTCCTGACTTTC. As protein: CASSYSRSGANVLTF.

V is TRBV20-1 and J is TRBJ2-3, with TRBD2 identical over 10 bases. With 2 bases clipped from V and 5 bases from J, the junction kept 16 bases outside the gene matches. This CDR3 region has 18 residues. Germline values: CDR1 DFQATT, CDR2 SNEGSKA (reference sequence). CDR3 DNA: TGCAGTGCTAGACCTAGCGGGAGAAATTTTGAAGTGCAAGATACGCAGTATTTT. Its protein product is CSARPSGRNFEVQDTQYF.

V gene TRBV20-1 combines with J gene TRBJ2-5; D remains ambiguous. Looked up from germline, CDR1 is DFQATT and CDR2 is SNEGSKA (reference sequence). This CDR3 comprises 15 residues. Trimming shortened V by 1 base and J by 4 bases, and 16 bases separated the two germline ends. In DNA form, the CDR3 reads TGCAGTGCTAGAGCTCCAGCCACGGTTTCAGAGACCCAGTACTTC. Amino acids: CSARAPATVSETQYF.

This clonotype occurred many times. This chain joins TRBV19 and TRBJ1-1; D is perhaps TRBD1 (5 bases). CDR1 LNHDA and CDR2 SQIVND come from the germline V gene (reference sequence). This CDR3 spans 15 amino acids. Trimming removed 7 bases at V and 1 base at J, with 16 bases between. CDR3 region: CASTWGGTENTEAFF. The CDR3 coding sequence is TGTGCCAGTACGTGGGGGGGTACAGAGAACACTGAAGCTTTCTTT.

The chain carries TRBV27 and TRBJ2-7; D not certain. This CDR3 has 16 residues. Germline V gene data show CDR1 as MNHEY and CDR2 as SMNVEV (reference sequence). The V end lost 0 bases, the J end lost 3 bases, and 15 bases lay between the germline ends. The CDR3 spells CASSLSRFVDGYEQYF. The CDR3 region has the DNA TGTGCCAGCAGTTTATCGAGGTTTGTGGATGGCTACGAGCAGTACTTC.

A word on this clonotype: The junction differs from germline at one of its ends, possibly a read error. This sequence joins TRBV30 and TRBJ1-1, with unresolved D. The germline V gene has CDR1 GTSNPN and CDR2 SVGIG (reference sequence). CDR3 length: 12 residues. The CDR3 protein is CGWTEGRTEAFF. The CDR3 DNA reads TGTGGCTGGACTGAGGGTCGAACTGAAGCTTTCTTT. The whole variable domain, filled in from reference TRBV30 and TRBJ1-1, reads SQTIHQWPATLVQPVGSPLSLECTVEGTSNPNLYWYRQAAGRGLQLLFYSVGIGQISSEVPQNLSASRPQDRQFILSSKKLLLSDSGFYLCGWTEGRTEAFFGQGTRLTVV.